The source of this T cell receptor (beta chain) is a study of blood T cell repertoires in COVID-19. The wider study: Sources were T cells, B-cell-depleted T cells, or PBMCs; the material itself was cDNA or gDNA.

Participants were aged about 18 to 89 years from more than 20 US areas. Germline-derived CDR1 and CDR2 are SGHVS and FNYEAQ. V dropped 1 base and J dropped 0 bases, with 10 bases sitting between them. This CDR3 is built from 16 residues. Under the authors' procedure: It was from reference gene primer amplification that nucleated cell counts were estimated. Only in-frame clones appear in the TCRdb table, and some are missing; sequencing was by immunoSEQ multiplex PCR. From that table come the V and J calls and clone size; the DNA was used to work out D and trimming. In the table there are about 280,000 clones, roughly 89% of which are singletons.

This sequence joins TRBV7-6 and TRBJ1-5, with no clear D. Sequenced sample: PBMCs or T cells enriched from blood (not recorded which). The source of this sequence is a woman aged 40 to 49 who had recovered from COVID-19. CDR3 sequence: CASSLESGYSNQPQHF. CDR3 sequence (DNA): TGTGCCAGCAGCTTAGAATCAGGATATAGCAATCAGCCCCAGCATTTT.